The clone carrying this T cell receptor beta chain was picked up a small number of times. Its matching antigen is unknown. The data belong to a study of CD8 T cells in ankylosing spondylitis. General study findings and limits: Characteristic of ankylosing spondylitis blood, it appeared, was a TCR beta motif comprising several highly homologous variants. Previous work reported some of these motif variants in the synovial fluid and blood of reactive arthritis.

TCRdb re-called the 5' RACE reads through MiXCR, storing one row per CDR3 protein. This table holds 400,000 or so distinct CDR3 sequences, roughly 27% found once. CDR1 KGHSH and CDR2 LQKENI come from the germline V gene. The CDR3 has 15 amino acids. V dropped 1 base and J dropped 5 bases, with 14 bases sitting between them. The source material was blood, either unsorted or a sorted T cell fraction (not recorded which). The chain joins TRBV18 to TRBJ1-1; the D gene is possibly TRBD1 (6 bases). The receptor was isolated from a male donor with ankylosing spondylitis. CDR3 loop: CASSPRTVDRTEAFF. The CDR3 nucleotides are TGTGCCAGCTCACCACGGACAGTTGACCGGACTGAAGCTTTCTTT.